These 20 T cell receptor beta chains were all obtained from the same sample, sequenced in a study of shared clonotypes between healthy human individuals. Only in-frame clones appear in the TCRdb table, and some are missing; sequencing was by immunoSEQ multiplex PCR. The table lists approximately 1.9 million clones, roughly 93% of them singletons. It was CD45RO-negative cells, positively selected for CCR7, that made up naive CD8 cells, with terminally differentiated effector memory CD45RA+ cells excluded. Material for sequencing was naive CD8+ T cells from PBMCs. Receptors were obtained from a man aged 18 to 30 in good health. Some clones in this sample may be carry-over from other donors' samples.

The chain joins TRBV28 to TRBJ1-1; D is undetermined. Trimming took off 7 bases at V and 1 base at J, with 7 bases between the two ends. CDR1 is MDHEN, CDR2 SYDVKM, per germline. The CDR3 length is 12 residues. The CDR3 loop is CASTVGNTEAFF. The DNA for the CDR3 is TGTGCCAGCACCGTGGGGAACACTGAAGCTTTCTTT. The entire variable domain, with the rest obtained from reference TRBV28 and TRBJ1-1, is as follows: DVKVTQSSRYLVKRTGEKVFLECVQDMDHENMFWYRQDPGLGLRLIYFSYDVKMKEKGDIPEGYSVSREKKERFSLILESASTNQTSMYLCASTVGNTEAFFGQGTRLTVV.

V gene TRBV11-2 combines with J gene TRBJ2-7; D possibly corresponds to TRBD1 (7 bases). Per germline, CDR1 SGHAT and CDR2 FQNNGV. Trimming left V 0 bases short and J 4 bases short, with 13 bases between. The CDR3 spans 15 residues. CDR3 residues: CASSLEGGGWYEQYF. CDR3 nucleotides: TGTGCCAGCAGCTTAGAAGGAGGGGGCTGGTACGAGCAGTACTTC. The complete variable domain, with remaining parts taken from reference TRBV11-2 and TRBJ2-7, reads EAGVAQSPRYKIIEKRQSVAFWCNPISGHATLYWYQQILGQGPKLLIQFQNNGVVDDSQLPKDRFSAERLKGVDSTLKIQPAKLEDSAVYLCASSLEGGGWYEQYFGPGTRLTVT.

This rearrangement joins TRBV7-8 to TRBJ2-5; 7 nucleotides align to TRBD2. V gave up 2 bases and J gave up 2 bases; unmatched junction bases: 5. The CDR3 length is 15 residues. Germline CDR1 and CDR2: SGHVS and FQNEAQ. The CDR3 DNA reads TGTGCCAGCAGCTTACTCCCGGGACTACAAGAGACCCAGTACTTC. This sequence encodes CASSLLPGLQETQYF. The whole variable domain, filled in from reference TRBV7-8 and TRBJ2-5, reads GAGVSQSPRYKVAKRGQDVALRCDPISGHVSLFWYQQALGQGPEFLTYFQNEAQLDKSGLPSDRFFAERPEGSVSTLKIQRTQQEDSAVYLCASSLLPGLQETQYFGPGTRLLVL.

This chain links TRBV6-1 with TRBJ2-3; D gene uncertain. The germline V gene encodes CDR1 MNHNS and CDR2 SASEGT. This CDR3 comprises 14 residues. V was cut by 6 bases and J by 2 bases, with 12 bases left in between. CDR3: CASRRGFTTDTQYF. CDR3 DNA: TGTGCCAGCAGGCGCGGCTTTACCACAGATACGCAGTATTTT.

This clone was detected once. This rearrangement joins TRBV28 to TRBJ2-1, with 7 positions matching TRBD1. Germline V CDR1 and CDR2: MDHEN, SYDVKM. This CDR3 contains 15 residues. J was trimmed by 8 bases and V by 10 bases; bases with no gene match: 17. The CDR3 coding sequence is TGTGCCACCTCCAGTGTACAGGGGAGATGGTATGAGCAGTTCTTC. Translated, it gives CATSSVQGRWYEQFF.

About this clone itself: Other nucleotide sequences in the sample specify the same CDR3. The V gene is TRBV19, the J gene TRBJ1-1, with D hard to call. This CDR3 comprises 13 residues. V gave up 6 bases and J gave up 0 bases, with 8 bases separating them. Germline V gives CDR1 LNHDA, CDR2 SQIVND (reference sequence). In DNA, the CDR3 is TGTGCCAGTAGGGGTGGGATGAACACTGAAGCTTTCTTT. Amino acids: CASRGGMNTEAFF.

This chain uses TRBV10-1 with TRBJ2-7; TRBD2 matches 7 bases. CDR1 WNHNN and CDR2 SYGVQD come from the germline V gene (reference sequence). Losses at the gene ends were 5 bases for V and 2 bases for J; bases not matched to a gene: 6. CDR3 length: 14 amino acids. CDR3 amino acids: CASSTPGLTYEQYF. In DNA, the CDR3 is TGCGCCAGCAGTACGCCGGGACTAACCTACGAGCAGTACTTC.

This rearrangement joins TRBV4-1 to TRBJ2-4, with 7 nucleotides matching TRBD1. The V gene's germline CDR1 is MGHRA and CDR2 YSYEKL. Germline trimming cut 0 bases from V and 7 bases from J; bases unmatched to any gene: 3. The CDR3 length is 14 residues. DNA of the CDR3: TGCGCCAGCAGCCAAGAGATCAGGGGGAACATTCAGTACTTC. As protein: CASSQEIRGNIQYF.

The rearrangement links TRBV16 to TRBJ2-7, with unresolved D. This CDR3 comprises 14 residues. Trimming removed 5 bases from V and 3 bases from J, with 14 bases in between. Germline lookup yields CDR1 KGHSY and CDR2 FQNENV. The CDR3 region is CASSNWAVDYEQYF. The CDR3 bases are TGTGCCAGCAGCAACTGGGCCGTCGACTACGAGCAGTACTTC.

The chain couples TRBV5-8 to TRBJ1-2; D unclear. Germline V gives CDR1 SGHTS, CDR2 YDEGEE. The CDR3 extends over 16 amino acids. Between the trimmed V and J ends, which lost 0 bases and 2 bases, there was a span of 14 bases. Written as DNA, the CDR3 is TGTGCCAGCAGCTTGGAGGCGGGATGGTTGAACTATGGCTACACCTTC. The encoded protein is CASSLEAGWLNYGYTF.

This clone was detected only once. The CDR3 here is CASSNRDGELFF. The DNA for the CDR3 is TGTGCCAGCAGCAACAGGGACGGGGAGCTGTTTTTT. The chain joins TRBV7-3 to TRBJ2-2, with D perhaps matching TRBD1 (6 bases). This CDR3 has 12 residues. V lost 5 bases, J lost 7 bases, and 8 bases lay in between. CDR1 is SGHTA, CDR2 FQGTGA, per germline.

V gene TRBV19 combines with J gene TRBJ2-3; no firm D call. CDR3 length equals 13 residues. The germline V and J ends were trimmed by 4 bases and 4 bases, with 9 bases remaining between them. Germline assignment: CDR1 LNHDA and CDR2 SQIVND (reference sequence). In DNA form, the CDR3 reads TGTGCCAGTAGTAGGGAACGTGCAGATACGCAGTATTTT. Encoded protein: CASSRERADTQYF.

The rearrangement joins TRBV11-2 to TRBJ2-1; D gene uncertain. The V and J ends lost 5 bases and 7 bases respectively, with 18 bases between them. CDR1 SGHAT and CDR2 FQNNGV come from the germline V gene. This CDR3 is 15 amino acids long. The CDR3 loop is CASSLLPGPLNEQFF. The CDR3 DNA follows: TGTGCCAGCAGCCTCCTCCCCGGGCCCCTTAATGAGCAGTTCTTC.

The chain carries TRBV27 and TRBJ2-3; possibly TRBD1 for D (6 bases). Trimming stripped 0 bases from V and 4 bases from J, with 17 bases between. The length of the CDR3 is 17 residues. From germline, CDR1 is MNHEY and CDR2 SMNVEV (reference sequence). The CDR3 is CASSLSGRGRGSDTQYF. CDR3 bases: TGTGCCAGCAGTTTATCCGGAAGGGGGAGAGGATCAGATACGCAGTATTTT.

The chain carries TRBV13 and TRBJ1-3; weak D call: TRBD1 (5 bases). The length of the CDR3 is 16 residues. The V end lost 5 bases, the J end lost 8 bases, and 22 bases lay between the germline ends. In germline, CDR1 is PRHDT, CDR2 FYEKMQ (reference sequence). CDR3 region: CASSPPRGGPSDTIYF. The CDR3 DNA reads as TGTGCCAGCAGCCCCCCCCGCGGGGGTCCGTCAGACACCATATATTTT.

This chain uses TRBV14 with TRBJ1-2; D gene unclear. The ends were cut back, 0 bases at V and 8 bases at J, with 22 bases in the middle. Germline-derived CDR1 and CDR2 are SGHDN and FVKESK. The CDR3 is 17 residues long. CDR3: CASSQEPRSGPHVGYTF. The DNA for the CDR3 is TGTGCCAGCAGCCAAGAGCCGCGGTCAGGACCCCACGTCGGCTACACCTTC.

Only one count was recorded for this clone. The CDR3 DNA is TGCAGCGTTATCGGTAACTCCTACAATGAGCAGTTCTTC. It codes for CSVIGNSYNEQFF. The rearrangement links TRBV29-1 to TRBJ2-1; D call uncertain. Germline V gene data show CDR1 as SQVTM and CDR2 as ANQGSEA. The CDR3 runs to 13 residues. The ends were cut back, 5 bases at V and 0 bases at J, with 8 bases in the middle.

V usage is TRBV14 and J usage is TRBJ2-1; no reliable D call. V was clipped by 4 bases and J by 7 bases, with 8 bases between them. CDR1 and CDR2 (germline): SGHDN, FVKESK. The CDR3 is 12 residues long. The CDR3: CASSRYLNEQFF. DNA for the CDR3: TGTGCCAGCAGCCGCTACTTAAATGAGCAGTTCTTC.

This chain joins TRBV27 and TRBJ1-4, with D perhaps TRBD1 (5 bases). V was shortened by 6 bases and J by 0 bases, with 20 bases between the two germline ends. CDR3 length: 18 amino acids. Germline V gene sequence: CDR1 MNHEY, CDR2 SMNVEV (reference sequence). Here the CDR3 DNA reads TGTGCCAGCAGAGACAATTCGGGGGGTCTTGCAACTAATGAAAAACTGTTTTTT. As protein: CASRDNSGGLATNEKLFF.

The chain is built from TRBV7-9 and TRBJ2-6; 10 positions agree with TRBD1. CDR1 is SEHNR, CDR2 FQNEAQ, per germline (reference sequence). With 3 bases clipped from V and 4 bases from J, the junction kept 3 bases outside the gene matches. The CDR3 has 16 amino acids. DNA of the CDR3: TGTGCCAGCAGCTTTGGGACAGGGGTCGGGGCCAACGTCCTGACTTTC. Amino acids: CASSFGTGVGANVLTF.